The next 7 T cell receptor beta chains were all read from a single sample in a study of shared clonotypes between healthy human individuals. The repertoire was sequenced with immunoSEQ multiplex PCR; TCRdb's copy has only in-frame clones and lacks some. The sample has fewer than 350,000 clones, more than 75% seen once. The sequenced sample was memory CD8+ T cells sorted from blood. Subset denoted: CD45RO+ cells pooled with CCR7-negative TemRA cells. The origin of the receptors is a man in his late teens or twenties in good health.

The rearrangement joins TRBV5-1 to TRBJ2-3, with TRBD2 matching 11 bases. This CDR3 has 18 amino acids. The V gene's germline CDR1 is SGHRS and CDR2 YFSETQ. The V gene end was trimmed by 4 bases and the J gene end by 2 bases; junction bases not matched to a gene: 12. The CDR3 sequence is CASSPGPLAGVNTDTQYF. In DNA, the CDR3 is TGCGCCAGCAGCCCCGGACCACTAGCGGGGGTTAACACAGATACGCAGTATTTT.

The rearrangement links TRBV7-9 to TRBJ1-4; no clear D gene. Per germline, CDR1 SEHNR and CDR2 FQNEAQ (reference sequence). V was pared by 4 bases and J by 4 bases, with 13 bases between. There are 15 residues in the CDR3. The CDR3 DNA is TGTGCCAGCAGCTCACGGGTAACCAGTAATGAAAAACTGTTTTTT. It encodes CASSSRVTSNEKLFF.

V and J are TRBV5-1 and TRBJ2-1; D is unclear. CDR3 length: 16 residues. Trimming pared 5 bases from V and 8 bases from J, leaving 23 bases between. Germline values: CDR1 SGHRS, CDR2 YFSETQ. The CDR3 DNA sequence: TGCGCCAGCAGGTCCTTTGGGCTACCTATAGTCGATGAGCAGTTCTTC. Residues: CASRSFGLPIVDEQFF.

This chain joins TRBV28 and TRBJ2-3, with no clear D. Germline CDR1 MDHEN, CDR2 SYDVKM. V was trimmed by 4 bases and J by 0 bases, leaving 14 bases between them. The length of the CDR3 is 16 residues. The CDR3 region has the DNA TGTGCCAGCAGTTACCTAAGCGAAACTAGCACAGATACGCAGTATTTT. It translates to CASSYLSETSTDTQYF.

The gene calls are TRBV5-1 and TRBJ2-3; 14 nucleotides align to TRBD2. Germline assignment: CDR1 SGHRS and CDR2 YFSETQ. The ends lost 0 bases at V and 5 bases at J; junction bases unmatched: 5. CDR3 length: 17 residues. As DNA, the CDR3 is TGCGCCAGCAGCTTGGAGTGGGGACTAGCGGGAGTAGATACGCAGTATTTT. Amino acid sequence: CASSLEWGLAGVDTQYF.

This chain's CDR3 is CASSLADTQYF. The CDR3 DNA sequence: TGTGCCAGCAGCTTGGCAGATACGCAGTATTTT. The rearrangement joins TRBV5-6 to TRBJ2-3; no definite D call. CDR1 and CDR2 (germline): SGHDT, YYEEEE. The V end lost 0 bases, the J end lost 4 bases, and 0 bases lay between the germline ends. There are 11 residues in the CDR3.

This clone was seen only once. The V call is TRBV29-1, the J call TRBJ1-3; 8 nucleotides match TRBD1. This CDR3 has 14 amino acids. V gave up 5 bases and J gave up 0 bases; unmatched junction bases: 3. Germline V gives CDR1 SQVTM, CDR2 ANQGSEA. The CDR3 reads CSVLQGDSGNTIYF. The CDR3 DNA reads TGCAGCGTTCTACAGGGGGACTCTGGAAACACCATATATTTT. The complete variable domain, with remaining parts taken from reference TRBV29-1 and TRBJ1-3, reads SAVISQKPSRDICQRGTSLTIQCQVDSQVTMMFWYRQQPGQSLTLIATANQGSEATYESGFVIDKFPISRPNLTFSTLTVSNMSPEDSSIYLCSVLQGDSGNTIYFGEGSWLTVV.